The 8 T cell receptor beta chains below were found in one sample sequenced in a study of identifying expanded T cells in peripheral blood. The protocol was immunoSEQ multiplex PCR, while the TCRdb copy is restricted to in-frame clones and leaves out a portion. The repertoire holds just under 65,000 clones, about 87% seen once, with 4.7% in the top ten. The sample comprised blood. The receptor source for this set is a person aged 18-70 years in good health.

This clone was observed a handful of times. The rearrangement links TRBV4-3 to TRBJ2-7; 8 nucleotides align to TRBD1. With 1 base clipped from V and 3 bases from J, the junction kept 8 bases outside the gene matches. Germline assignment: CDR1 LGHNA and CDR2 YSLEER. This CDR3 has 16 residues. In nucleotides, the CDR3 is TGCGCCAGCAGCCAAGCCATCCCGGGACAGGACTACGAGCAGTACTTC. Residues: CASSQAIPGQDYEQYF.

This clone appeared once. This chain connects TRBV5-4 to TRBJ2-7; 7 positions agree with TRBD2. The germline V gene encodes CDR1 SGHNT and CDR2 YYREEE (reference sequence). CDR3 size: 13 residues. With V trimmed by 3 bases and J by 3 bases, 3 bases remained unmatched. CDR3 DNA: TGTGCCAGCAGCTCCGGGACTATCTACGAGCAGTACTTC. This encodes CASSSGTIYEQYF.

This chain links TRBV4-2 with TRBJ2-6; 9 bases fit TRBD2. This CDR3 region has 22 residues. Unmatched junction bases numbered 16, after V lost 1 base and J lost 0 bases. CDR1 is LGHNA, CDR2 YNFKEQ, per germline. CDR3 region: CASSQGAAASGALSSGANVLTF. In nucleotides, the CDR3 is TGTGCCAGCAGCCAAGGTGCGGCGGCTAGCGGGGCCTTGTCCTCTGGGGCCAACGTCCTGACTTTC.

V usage is TRBV7-8 and J usage is TRBJ2-2, with D hard to call. CDR1 and CDR2 (germline): SGHVS, FQNEAQ. The CDR3 runs 12 residues. Trimming removed 1 base from V and 6 bases from J, with 3 bases in between. CDR3 amino acids: CASSLGSGELFF. The CDR3 nucleotides read TGTGCCAGCAGCTTAGGTTCCGGGGAGCTGTTTTTT. Variable domain in full (rest from reference TRBV7-8 and TRBJ2-2): GAGVSQSPRYKVAKRGQDVALRCDPISGHVSLFWYQQALGQGPEFLTYFQNEAQLDKSGLPSDRFFAERPEGSVSTLKIQRTQQEDSAVYLCASSLGSGELFFGEGSRLTVL.

The rearrangement uses TRBV15 and TRBJ2-3, with TRBD2 as a possible D gene (7 bases). Trimming removed 6 bases from V and 3 bases from J, with 16 bases in between. Per germline, CDR1 LNHNV and CDR2 YYDKDF (reference sequence). This CDR3 has 15 amino acids. This CDR3 reads CATSLRGARTDTQYF. The DNA of the CDR3 is TGTGCCACCAGTCTTCGGGGGGCAAGGACAGATACGCAGTATTTT.

The genes are TRBV18 and TRBJ2-7; unclear D gene. CDR3 size: 15 residues. CDR1 is KGHSH, CDR2 LQKENI, per germline. The germline V and J ends were trimmed by 3 bases and 2 bases, with 14 bases remaining between them. The CDR3 coding sequence is TGTGCCAGCTCACCGGCCCAAGATCCTACCTACGAGCAGTACTTC. Translation: CASSPAQDPTYEQYF.

This chain uses TRBV19 with TRBJ2-2; 9 nucleotides agree with TRBD1. The CDR3 covers 15 residues. The germline CDR1 and CDR2 sequences are LNHDA and SQIVND (reference sequence). Trimming took 4 bases from V and 6 from J; bases not matched to a gene: 6. The CDR3 reads CASSTYRTGAGELFF. In DNA form, the CDR3 reads TGTGCCAGTAGTACTTATCGGACAGGGGCCGGGGAGCTGTTTTTT. The full variable domain, completed using reference TRBV19 and TRBJ2-2, is DGGITQSPKYLFRKEGQNVTLSCEQNLNHDAMYWYRQDPGQGLRLIYYSQIVNDFQKGDIAEGYSVSREKKESFPLTVTSAQKNPTAFYLCASSTYRTGAGELFFGEGSRLTVL.

The chain is built from TRBV25-1 and TRBJ2-2; D is undetermined. V lost 1 base and J lost 3, with 9 bases in between. Germline-derived CDR1 and CDR2 are MGHDK and SYGVNS. The CDR3 contains 15 residues. The CDR3 here is CASSESETDTGELFF. In DNA, the CDR3 is TGTGCCAGCAGTGAATCAGAGACTGACACCGGGGAGCTGTTTTTT. Complete variable domain (other parts from reference TRBV25-1 and TRBJ2-2): EADIYQTPRYLVIGTGKKITLECSQTMGHDKMYWYQQDPGMELHLIHYSYGVNSTEKGDLSSESTVSRIRTEHFPLTLESARPSHTSQYLCASSESETDTGELFFGEGSRLTVL.